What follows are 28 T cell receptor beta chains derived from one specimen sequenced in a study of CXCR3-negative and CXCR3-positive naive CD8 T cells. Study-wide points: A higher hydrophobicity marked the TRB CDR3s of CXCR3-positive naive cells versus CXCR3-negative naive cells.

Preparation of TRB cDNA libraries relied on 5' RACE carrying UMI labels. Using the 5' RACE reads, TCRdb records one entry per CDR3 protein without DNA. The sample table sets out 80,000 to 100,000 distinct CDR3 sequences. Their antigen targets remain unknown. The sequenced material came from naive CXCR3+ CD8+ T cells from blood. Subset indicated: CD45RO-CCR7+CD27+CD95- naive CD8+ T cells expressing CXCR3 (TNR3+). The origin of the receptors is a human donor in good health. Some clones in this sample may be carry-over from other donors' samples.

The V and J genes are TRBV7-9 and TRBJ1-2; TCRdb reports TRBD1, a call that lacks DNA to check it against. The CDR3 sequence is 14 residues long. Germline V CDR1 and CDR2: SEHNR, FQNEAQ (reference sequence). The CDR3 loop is CASSSTRDRAGYTF.

This CDR3 is CASSLYSGITMNTEAFF. The genes are TRBV5-1 and TRBJ1-1. The germline CDR1 and CDR2 sequences are SGHRS and YFSETQ. The CDR3 is made up of 17 amino acids.

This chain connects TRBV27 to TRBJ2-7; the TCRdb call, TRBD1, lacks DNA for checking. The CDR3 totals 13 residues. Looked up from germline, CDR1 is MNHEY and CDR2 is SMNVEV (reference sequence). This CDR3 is CASSFMTGREQYF.

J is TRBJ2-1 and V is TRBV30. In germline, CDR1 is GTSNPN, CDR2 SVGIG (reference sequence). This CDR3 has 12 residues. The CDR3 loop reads CAWSHTGREQFF.

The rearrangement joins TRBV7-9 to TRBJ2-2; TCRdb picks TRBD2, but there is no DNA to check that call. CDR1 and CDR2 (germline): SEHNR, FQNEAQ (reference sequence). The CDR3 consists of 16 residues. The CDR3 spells CASSFPRTRDTGELFF.

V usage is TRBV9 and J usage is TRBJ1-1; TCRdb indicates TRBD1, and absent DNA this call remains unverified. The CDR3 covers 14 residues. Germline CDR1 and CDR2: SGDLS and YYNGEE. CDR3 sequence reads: CASSAITGGPEAFF.

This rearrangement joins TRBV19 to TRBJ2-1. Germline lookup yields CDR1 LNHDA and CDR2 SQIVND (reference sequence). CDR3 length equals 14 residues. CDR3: CASSIRSAYNEQFF.

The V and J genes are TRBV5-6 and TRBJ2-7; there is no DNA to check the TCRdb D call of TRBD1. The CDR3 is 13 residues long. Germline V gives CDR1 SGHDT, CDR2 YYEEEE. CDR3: CASSLGGTWEQYF.

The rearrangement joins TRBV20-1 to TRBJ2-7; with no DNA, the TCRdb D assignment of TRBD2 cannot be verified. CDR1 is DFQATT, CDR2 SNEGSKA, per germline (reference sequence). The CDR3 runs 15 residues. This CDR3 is CSARNPGLDSYEQYF.

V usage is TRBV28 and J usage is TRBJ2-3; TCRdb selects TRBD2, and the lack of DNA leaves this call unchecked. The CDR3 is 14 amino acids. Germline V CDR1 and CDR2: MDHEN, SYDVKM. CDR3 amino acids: CASRGLADTDTQYF.

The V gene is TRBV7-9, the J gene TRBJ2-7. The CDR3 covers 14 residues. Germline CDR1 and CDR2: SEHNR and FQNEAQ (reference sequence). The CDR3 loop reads CASSVSGSSYEQYF.

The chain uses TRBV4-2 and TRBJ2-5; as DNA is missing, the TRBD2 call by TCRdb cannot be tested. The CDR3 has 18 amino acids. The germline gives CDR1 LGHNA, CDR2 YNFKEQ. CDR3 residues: CASSQTAGRTSGKETQYF.

CDR3 protein: CASSSSGRDSPYEQYF. The chain carries TRBV12-3 or TRBV12-4 and TRBJ2-7; without DNA, the TCRdb call of TRBD2 cannot be checked. CDR3 length: 16 amino acids.

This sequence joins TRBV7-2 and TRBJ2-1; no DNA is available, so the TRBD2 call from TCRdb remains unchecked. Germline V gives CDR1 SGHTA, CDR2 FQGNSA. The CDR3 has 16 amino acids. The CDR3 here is CASSSPIGGRPNEQFF.

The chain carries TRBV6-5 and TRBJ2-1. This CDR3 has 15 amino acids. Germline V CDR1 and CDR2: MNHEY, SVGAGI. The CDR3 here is CASSYSIDGYNEQFF.

The CDR3 sequence: CASSSTGTGFRSYEQYF. The rearrangement joins TRBV28 to TRBJ2-7; TCRdb lists TRBD1, though no DNA is available to test this call. Germline CDR1 and CDR2: MDHEN and SYDVKM. This CDR3 comprises 17 residues.

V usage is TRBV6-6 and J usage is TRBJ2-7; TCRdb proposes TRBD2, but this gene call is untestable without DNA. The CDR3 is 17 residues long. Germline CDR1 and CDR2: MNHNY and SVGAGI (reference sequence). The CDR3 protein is CASAEGLASLRPYEQYF.

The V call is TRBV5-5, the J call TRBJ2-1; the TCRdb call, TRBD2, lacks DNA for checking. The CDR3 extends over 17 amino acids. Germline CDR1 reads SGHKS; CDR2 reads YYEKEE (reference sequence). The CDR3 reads CASSWTSGRASYNEQFF.

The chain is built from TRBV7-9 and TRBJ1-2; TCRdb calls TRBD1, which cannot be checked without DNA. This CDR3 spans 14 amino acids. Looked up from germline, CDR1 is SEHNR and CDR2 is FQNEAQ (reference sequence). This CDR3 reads CASMAGTANYGYTF.

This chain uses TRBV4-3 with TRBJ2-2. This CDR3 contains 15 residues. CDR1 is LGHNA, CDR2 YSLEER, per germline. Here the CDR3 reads CASSQDSGLTGELFF.

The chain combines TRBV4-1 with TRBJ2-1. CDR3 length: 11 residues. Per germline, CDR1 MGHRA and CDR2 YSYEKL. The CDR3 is CASSQGEGPFF.

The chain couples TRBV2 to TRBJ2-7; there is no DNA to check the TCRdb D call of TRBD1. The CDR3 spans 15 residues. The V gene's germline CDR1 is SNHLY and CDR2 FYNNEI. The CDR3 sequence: CASSYAGTPSSEQYF.

CDR3 protein: CASSEPLPEMNEQYF. The chain carries TRBV6-2 or TRBV6-3 and TRBJ2-7. The CDR3 totals 15 residues. Germline-derived CDR1 and CDR2 are MNHEY and SVGEGT.

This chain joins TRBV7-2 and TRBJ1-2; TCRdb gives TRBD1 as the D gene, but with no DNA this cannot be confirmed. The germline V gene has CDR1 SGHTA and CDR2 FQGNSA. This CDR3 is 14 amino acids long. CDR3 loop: CASSSGGGYYGYTF.

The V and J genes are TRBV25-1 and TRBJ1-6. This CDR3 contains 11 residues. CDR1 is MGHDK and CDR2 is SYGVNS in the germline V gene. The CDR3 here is CASSLHSALHF.

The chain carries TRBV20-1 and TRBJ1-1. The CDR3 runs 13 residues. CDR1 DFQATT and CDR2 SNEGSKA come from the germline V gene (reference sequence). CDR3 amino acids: CSARLATDTEAFF.

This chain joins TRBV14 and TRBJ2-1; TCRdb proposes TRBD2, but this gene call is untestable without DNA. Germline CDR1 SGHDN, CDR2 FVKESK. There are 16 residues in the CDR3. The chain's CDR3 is CASSQIGLGPYNEQFF.

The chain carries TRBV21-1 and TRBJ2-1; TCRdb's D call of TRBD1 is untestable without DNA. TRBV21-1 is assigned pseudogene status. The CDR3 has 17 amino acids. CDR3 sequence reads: CASSQVLQGASYNEQSF.